This is a list of T cell receptor beta chains from one sample in a study of T cell responses to AZD1222 COVID-19 vaccine. Sequenced by immunoSEQ multiplex PCR; TCRdb stores in-frame clones only, minus some. Of almost 70,000 clones in the sample, around 78% are singletons; the top ten hold 20% to 25%. Material: peripheral blood, obtained 28 days after the second AZD1222 dose. These receptors came from an adult who received the AZD1222 COVID-19 vaccine. Both conserved end residues are part of each CDR3. Fields, in order: D gene, V gene, clone size, J gene, CDR3 DNA, CDR3 protein. A D gene is named only where the DNA matches it firmly. Clone size is shown for a subset of rows, as once, few, many or a class of expanded clone.

NA	TRBV7-9	NA	TRBJ2-7	TGTGCCAGCAGTTCCATGGACGAGCAGTACTTC	CASSSMDEQYF
TRBD1	TRBV6-6	NA	TRBJ1-3	TGTGCCAGCAGTTACTCGACAGGGACCTCTGGAAACACCATATATTTT	CASSYSTGTSGNTIYF
NA	TRBV11-2	NA	TRBJ2-4	TGTGCCAGCAGCTTGGCCCATGGGGGGTTCGGGGCCAAAAACATTCAGTACTTC	CASSLAHGGFGAKNIQYF
TRBD2	TRBV27	NA	TRBJ2-7	TGTGCCAGCAGTTTTCTGCCAGGGGGACTAGCGGGAGCCTACGAGCAGTACTTC	CASSFLPGGLAGAYEQYF
NA	TRBV6-5	NA	TRBJ1-1	TGTGCCAGCAGTTACTTGCTGAACACTGAAGCTTTCTTT	CASSYLLNTEAFF
NA	TRBV7-9	NA	TRBJ1-5	TGTGCCAGCAGCTCGGCCAATCAGCCCCAGCATTTT	CASSSANQPQHF
TRBD1	TRBV6-5	few	TRBJ1-2	TGTGCCAGCAGCCGACACCGGGACAGCTATGGCTACACCTTC	CASSRHRDSYGYTF
TRBD1	TRBV27	NA	TRBJ1-5	TGTGCCAGCAGTTTAACAGGGGTCAATCAGCCCCAGCATTTT	CASSLTGVNQPQHF
NA	TRBV12-5	NA	TRBJ2-7	TGTGCTAGTGGACCGGGACTCGTCTACGAGCAGTACTTC	CASGPGLVYEQYF
NA	TRBV2	NA	TRBJ1-1	TGTGCCAGCAGTGCTCAGAGGGGGACTGAAGCTTTCTTT	CASSAQRGTEAFF
NA	TRBV11-3	NA	TRBJ2-1	TGTGCCAGCAGCTTAGTACTAGCTCGGAGCTCCTACAATGAGCAGTTCTTC	CASSLVLARSSYNEQFF
NA	TRBV5-1	NA	TRBJ1-5	TGCGCCAGCAGATCGGGTAGCAATCAGCCCCAGCATTTT	CASRSGSNQPQHF
NA	TRBV4-1	NA	TRBJ2-5	TGCGCCAGCAGCCAAGAGATTTCCAGGGGAGGAGAGACCCAGTACTTC	CASSQEISRGGETQYF
NA	TRBV12-3/TRBV12-4	NA	TRBJ1-5	TGTGCCAGCAGTTTATCCCCCAATCAGCCCCAGCATTTT	CASSLSPNQPQHF
NA	TRBV9	NA	TRBJ2-6	TGTGCCAGCAGCGTAGGTAGAGCTGGGGCCAACGTCCTGACTTTC	CASSVGRAGANVLTF
NA	TRBV7-2	NA	TRBJ2-7	TGTGCCAGCAGCCTCGACCCAGCCCCGCTCGAGCAGTACTTC	CASSLDPAPLEQYF